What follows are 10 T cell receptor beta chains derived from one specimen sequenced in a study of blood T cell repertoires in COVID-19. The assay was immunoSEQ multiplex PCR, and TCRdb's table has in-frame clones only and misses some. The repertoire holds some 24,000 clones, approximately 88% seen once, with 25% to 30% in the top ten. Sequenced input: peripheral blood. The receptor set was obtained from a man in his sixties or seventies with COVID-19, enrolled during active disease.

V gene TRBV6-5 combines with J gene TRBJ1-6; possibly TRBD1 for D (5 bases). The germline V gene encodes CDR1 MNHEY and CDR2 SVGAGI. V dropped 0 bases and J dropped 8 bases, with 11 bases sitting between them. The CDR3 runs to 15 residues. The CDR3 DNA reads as TGTGCCAGCAGTTACTCCGACAGATCATATTCACCCCTCCACTTT. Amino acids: CASSYSDRSYSPLHF.

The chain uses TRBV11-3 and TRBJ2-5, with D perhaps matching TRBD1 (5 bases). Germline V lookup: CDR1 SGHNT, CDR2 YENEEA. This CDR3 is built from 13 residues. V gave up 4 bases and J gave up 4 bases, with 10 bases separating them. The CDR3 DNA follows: TGTGCCAGCAGCTCTGGCAGGGCAGAGACCCAGTACTTC. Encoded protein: CASSSGRAETQYF.

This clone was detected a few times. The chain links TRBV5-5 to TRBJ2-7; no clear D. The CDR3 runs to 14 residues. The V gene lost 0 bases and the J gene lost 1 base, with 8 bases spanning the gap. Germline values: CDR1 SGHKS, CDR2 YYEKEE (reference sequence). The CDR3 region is CASSLVERSYEQYF. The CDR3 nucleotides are TGTGCCAGCAGCTTGGTGGAGCGATCCTACGAGCAGTACTTC.

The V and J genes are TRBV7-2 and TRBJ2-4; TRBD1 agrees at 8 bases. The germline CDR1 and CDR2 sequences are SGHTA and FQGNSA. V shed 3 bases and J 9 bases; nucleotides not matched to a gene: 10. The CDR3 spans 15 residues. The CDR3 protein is CASSFLDRAKSIQYF. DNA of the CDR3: TGTGCCAGCAGCTTCCTGGACAGGGCAAAGAGCATTCAGTACTTC. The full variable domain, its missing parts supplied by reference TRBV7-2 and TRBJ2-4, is GAGVSQSPSNKVTEKGKDVELRCDPISGHTALYWYRQSLGQGLEFLIYFQGNSAPDKSGLPSDRFSAERTGGSVSTLTIQRTQQEDSAVYLCASSFLDRAKSIQYFGAGTRLSVL.

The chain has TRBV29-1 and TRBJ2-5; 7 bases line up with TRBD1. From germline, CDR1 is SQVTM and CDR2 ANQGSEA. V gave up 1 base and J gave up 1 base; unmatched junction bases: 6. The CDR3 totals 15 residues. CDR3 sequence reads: CSVEGGTAVQETQYF. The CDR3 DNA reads TGCAGCGTTGAAGGTGGGACAGCGGTCCAAGAGACCCAGTACTTC.

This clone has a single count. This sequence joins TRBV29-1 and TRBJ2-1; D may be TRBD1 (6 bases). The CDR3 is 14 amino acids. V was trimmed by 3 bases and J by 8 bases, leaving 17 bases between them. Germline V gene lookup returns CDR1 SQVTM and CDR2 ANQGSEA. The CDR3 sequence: CSVDDRVGAYEQFF. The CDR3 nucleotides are TGCAGCGTTGACGATAGAGTGGGGGCGTATGAGCAGTTCTTC.

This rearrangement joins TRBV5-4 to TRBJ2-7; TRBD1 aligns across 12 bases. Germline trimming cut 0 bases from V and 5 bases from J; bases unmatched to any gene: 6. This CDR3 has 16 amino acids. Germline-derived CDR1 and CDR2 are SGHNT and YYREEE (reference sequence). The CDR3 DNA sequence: TGTGCCAGCAGCTTGGCCCGAGGGACAGGGGGCCACGAGCAGTACTTC. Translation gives CASSLARGTGGHEQYF.

CDR3 loop: CASSPLAGAYEQYF. The CDR3 coding sequence is TGTGCCAGCAGCCCACTAGCGGGAGCCTACGAGCAGTACTTC. This chain uses TRBV11-2 with TRBJ2-7; the match to TRBD2 covers 11 bases. From germline, CDR1 is SGHAT and CDR2 FQNNGV. The CDR3 runs to 14 residues. V trimming: 5 bases; J trimming: 2 bases; junction bases outside the gene matches: 2.

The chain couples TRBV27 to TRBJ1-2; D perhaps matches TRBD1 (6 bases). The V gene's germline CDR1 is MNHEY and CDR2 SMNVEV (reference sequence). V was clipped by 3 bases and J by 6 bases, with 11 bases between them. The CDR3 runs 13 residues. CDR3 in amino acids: CASSLGRGHGYTF. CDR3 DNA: TGTGCCAGCAGTTTGGGCAGGGGCCATGGCTACACCTTC.

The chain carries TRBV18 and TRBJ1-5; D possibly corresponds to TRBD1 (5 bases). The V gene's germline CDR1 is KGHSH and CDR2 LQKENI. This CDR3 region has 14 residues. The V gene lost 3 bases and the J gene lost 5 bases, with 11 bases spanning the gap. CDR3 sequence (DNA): TGTGCCAGCTCACCTGACAGTACTGATCAGCCCCAGCATTTT. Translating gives CASSPDSTDQPQHF.